The clone carrying this TCR beta chain was seen many times. This sample was included in a study of human T cells and chemical hapten exposure. There are 17 residues in the CDR3. The germline gives CDR1 SEHNR, CDR2 FQNEAQ (reference sequence). Between the trimmed V and J ends, which lost 3 bases and 1 base, there was a span of 13 bases. Via MiXCR, TCRdb re-called the RACE reads, giving one row per CDR3 protein. The repertoire consists of approximately 59,000 distinct CDR3 sequences, with about 6% occurring once and the leading ten covering about 3.4%. The time point here: healthy volunteer bleed at 6 weeks. From whole blood left unfractionated, total RNA was extracted.

Sequencing used whole blood. This rearrangement joins TRBV7-9 to TRBJ2-6, with unresolved D. The TCR originated in a female donor in good health. Some clones in this sample may be carry-over from other donors' samples. The CDR3 DNA is TGTGCCAGCAGCTTTCCCTTATCGAGTTCTGGGGCCAACGTCCTGACTTTC. This gives the protein CASSFPLSSSGANVLTF.